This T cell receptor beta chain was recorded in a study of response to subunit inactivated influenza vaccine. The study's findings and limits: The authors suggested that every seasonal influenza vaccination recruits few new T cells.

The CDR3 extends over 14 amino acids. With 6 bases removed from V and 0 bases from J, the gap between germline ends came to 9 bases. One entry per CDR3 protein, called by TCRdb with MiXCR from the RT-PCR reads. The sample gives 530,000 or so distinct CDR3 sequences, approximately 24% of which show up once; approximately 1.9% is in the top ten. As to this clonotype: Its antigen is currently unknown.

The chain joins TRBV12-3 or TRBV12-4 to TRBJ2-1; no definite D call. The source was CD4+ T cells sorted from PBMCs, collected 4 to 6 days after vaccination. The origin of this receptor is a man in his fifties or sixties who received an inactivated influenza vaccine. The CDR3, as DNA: TGTGCCAGCAGCTGGCAGAGCTCCTACAATGAGCAGTTCTTC. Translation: CASSWQSSYNEQFF.